This T cell receptor beta chain comes out of a study of cytotoxic CD8 clonotypes in ibrutinib-treated CLL. Across the whole study: Following treatment for a median around twelve months, range 6 to 36, response samples were then taken. Notes on the study in general: The study found clonality rose at ibrutinib response, then fell toward baseline at progression. Once treatment began, public clonotypes, which were uncommon, contracted or stayed stable.

On this clone: Antigen specificity is unknown.

The V gene's germline CDR1 is DFQATT and CDR2 SNEGSKA (reference sequence). V lost 6 bases to trimming and J lost 4 bases, with 9 bases between them. The CDR3 consists of 11 residues. Investigators sought sequencing depths of between 1 in 200,000 and 1 in 1 million T cells. The repertoire was sequenced with immunoSEQ multiplex PCR; TCRdb's copy has only in-frame clones and lacks some. The sample has 250,000 to 350,000 clones; approximately 76% are singletons. The clonotype was recovered from a human donor with chronic lymphocytic leukemia. The V gene is TRBV20-1, the J gene TRBJ2-5; D is unclear. The sequencing here drew on PBMCs, taken at disease progression, from a patient treated with ibrutinib. CDR3 DNA: TGCAGTGCAGGTCCGGGAGAGACCCAGTACTTC. The encoded protein is CSAGPGETQYF.